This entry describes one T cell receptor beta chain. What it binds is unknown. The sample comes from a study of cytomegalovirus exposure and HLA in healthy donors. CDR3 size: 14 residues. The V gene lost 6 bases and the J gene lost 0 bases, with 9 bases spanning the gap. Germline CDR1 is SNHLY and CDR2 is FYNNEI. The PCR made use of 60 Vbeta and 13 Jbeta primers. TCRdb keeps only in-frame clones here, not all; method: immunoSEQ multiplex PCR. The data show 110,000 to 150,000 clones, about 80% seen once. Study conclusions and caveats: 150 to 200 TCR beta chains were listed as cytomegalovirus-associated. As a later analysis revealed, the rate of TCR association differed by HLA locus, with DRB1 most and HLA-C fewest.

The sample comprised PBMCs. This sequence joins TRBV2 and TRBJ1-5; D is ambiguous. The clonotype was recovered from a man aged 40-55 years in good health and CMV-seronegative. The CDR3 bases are TGTGCCAGCAGCCCCAGGTATAGCAATCAGCCCCAGCATTTT. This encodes CASSPRYSNQPQHF.